The 17 T cell receptor beta chains below all came from one sample that was sequenced in a study of T cell repertoires in cytomegalovirus infection. The antigens for these receptors are not known. MiXCR, run by TCRdb on the reads, gives a single entry per CDR3 protein. The sample has 55,000 to 85,000 distinct CDR3 sequences; 20% are singletons. This sample comprised CD8+ T cells from cultured PBMCs, obtained from culture after CMV antigen stimulation. The receptors come from a human donor in good health (CMV status not recorded). Some clones in this sample may be carry-over from other donors' samples.

Only a few counts were recorded for this clonotype. The V and J genes are TRBV4-3 and TRBJ1-1; the D gene is possibly TRBD1 (5 bases). CDR1 is LGHNA, CDR2 YSLEER, per germline. V was clipped by 3 bases and J by 0 bases, with 14 bases between them. The CDR3 contains 16 residues. CDR3 amino acids: CASSQPGLNLNTEAFF. CDR3 nucleotide sequence: TGCGCCAGCAGCCAGCCGGGACTTAACCTGAACACTGAAGCTTTCTTT.

The sample holds a few counts of this clonotype. This sequence joins TRBV10-2 and TRBJ2-7; the D is unclear. The ends were cut back, 0 bases at V and 2 bases at J, with 2 bases in the middle. Per germline, CDR1 WSHSY and CDR2 SAAADI. The CDR3 has 12 residues. CDR3 sequence: CASSESTYEQYF. In DNA form, the CDR3 reads TGCGCCAGCAGTGAGTCGACCTACGAGCAGTACTTC.

This clonotype was observed a few times. J is TRBJ2-7 and V is TRBV7-2; tentative D call: TRBD2 (7 bases). This CDR3 region has 15 residues. Germline CDR1 is SGHTA and CDR2 is FQGNSA. Trimming removed 4 bases from V and 6 bases from J, with 19 bases in between. CDR3 coding DNA: TGTGCCAGCAGCTCATGGGGGGGGCTGGTCACCGAGCAGTACTTC. Encoded protein: CASSSWGGLVTEQYF.

The rearrangement joins TRBV4-2 to TRBJ2-1, with 8 bases matching TRBD2. The CDR3 contains 16 residues. The germline V gene has CDR1 LGHNA and CDR2 YNFKEQ. V shed 0 bases, J shed 8 bases, and the junction held 9 bases outside the gene matches. As DNA, the CDR3 is TGTGCCAGCAGCCAAGATCTTCGGGGGGGCCTGGATGAGCAGTTCTTC. This codes for CASSQDLRGGLDEQFF.

This sequence joins TRBV12-3 or TRBV12-4 and TRBJ1-3; the D gene is possibly TRBD1 (6 bases). V was trimmed by 6 bases and J by 5 bases, leaving 20 bases between them. CDR3 length: 16 residues. The CDR3 loop is CASRRYREEERNTIYF. As DNA, the CDR3 is TGTGCCAGCAGAAGATACAGGGAGGAGGAAAGAAACACCATATATTTT.

V is TRBV28 and J is TRBJ2-1; 8 bases line up with TRBD2. Germline V gene lookup returns CDR1 MDHEN and CDR2 SYDVKM. The CDR3 is 14 amino acids. V was pared by 4 bases and J by 8 bases, with 7 bases of the junction left unmatched. CDR3 amino acids: CASSSWTAGDEQFF. In DNA, the CDR3 is TGTGCCAGCAGTTCCTGGACAGCGGGAGATGAGCAGTTCTTC.

This CDR3 reads CAISESTGENISGNTIYF. CDR3 bases: TGTGCCATCAGTGAGTCAACAGGAGAAAACATCTCTGGAAACACCATATATTTT. V usage is TRBV10-3 and J usage is TRBJ1-3; D perhaps matches TRBD1 (5 bases). Germline values: CDR1 ENHRY, CDR2 SYGVKD. Trimming removed 0 bases from V and 0 bases from J, with 15 bases in between. CDR3 length: 18 residues.

This clonotype has more than one count but fewer than ten. The genes are TRBV7-2 and TRBJ2-3; possible D gene TRBD2, 5 bases. Trimming took off 7 bases at V and 0 bases at J, with 14 bases between the two ends. Germline CDR1 and CDR2: SGHTA and FQGNSA. This CDR3 spans 15 amino acids. The CDR3 nucleotides read TGTGCCAGCACCCCGGAGGAACGAAGCACAGATACGCAGTATTTT. Translation: CASTPEERSTDTQYF.

This chain uses TRBV7-8 with TRBJ1-1; a possible D gene is TRBD1 (6 bases). The CDR3 loop spans 16 amino acids. The V end was cut by 5 bases, the J end by 1 base, with 17 bases between. Germline V gene data show CDR1 as SGHVS and CDR2 as FQNEAQ. The CDR3 DNA reads as TGTGCCAGCAGCACCCGTGACCGGGGGCCGAACACTGAAGCTTTCTTT. This gives the protein CASSTRDRGPNTEAFF.

This clonotype was seen a few times. The chain is built from TRBV7-9 and TRBJ2-7; the D gene is possibly TRBD1 (5 bases). The CDR3 contains 16 residues. Trimming removed 5 bases at V and 0 bases at J, with 17 bases between. The germline V gene has CDR1 SEHNR and CDR2 FQNEAQ (reference sequence). CDR3 DNA sequence: TGTGCCAGCAGCCCGACCTCTGGCAGGGACTCCTACGAGCAGTACTTC. Its translation is CASSPTSGRDSYEQYF.

This clonotype has more than one count but fewer than ten. The genes are TRBV4-1 and TRBJ2-6; D unresolved. Germline V gives CDR1 MGHRA, CDR2 YSYEKL. The CDR3 spans 14 residues. V lost 4 bases, J lost 4 bases, and 8 bases lay in between. CDR3 sequence: CASSPTAGANVLTF. The CDR3 DNA reads as TGCGCCAGCAGCCCGACCGCCGGGGCCAACGTCCTGACTTTC.

The chain recombines TRBV9 with TRBJ1-5, with D possibly matching TRBD1 (6 bases). The germline V gene has CDR1 SGDLS and CDR2 YYNGEE. The CDR3 loop spans 14 amino acids. V dropped 5 bases and J dropped 9 bases, with 18 bases sitting between them. The CDR3 DNA reads TGTGCCAGCAGTGAAGGGACAACCACCCGGCCCCAGCATTTT. It encodes CASSEGTTTRPQHF.

There are a few counts of this clonotype. CDR3 region: CASKDGSNTEAFF. The CDR3, as DNA: TGTGCCTCGAAGGACGGTTCGAACACTGAAGCTTTCTTT. The chain links TRBV6-5 to TRBJ1-1, with D unresolved. The CDR3 extends over 13 amino acids. From germline, CDR1 is MNHEY and CDR2 SVGAGI. V was shortened by 11 bases and J by 1 base, with 14 bases between the two germline ends.

The genes are TRBV7-8 and TRBJ2-7, with D possibly being TRBD1 (6 bases). Germline V lookup: CDR1 SGHVS, CDR2 FQNEAQ. The V gene lost 7 bases and the J gene lost 1 base, with 14 bases spanning the gap. The CDR3 length is 14 residues. The CDR3 sequence: CASTIKGGSYEQYF. DNA of the CDR3: TGTGCCAGCACCATAAAAGGGGGTTCCTACGAGCAGTACTTC.

The chain links TRBV7-2 to TRBJ2-7; TRBD1 matches 9 bases. This CDR3 is 17 amino acids long. Germline V gene sequence: CDR1 SGHTA, CDR2 FQGNSA. The junction had 13 bases not matched to a gene; V was cut back by 6 bases and J by 1 base. The CDR3 nucleotides are TGTGCCAGCAGGCCTCCTTTTGGGACAGGGTATTCCTACGAGCAGTACTTC. Residues: CASRPPFGTGYSYEQYF.

This clonotype was observed a handful of times. The chain combines TRBV4-1 with TRBJ2-7, with D perhaps matching TRBD1 or TRBD2 (5 bases each). Between the trimmed V and J ends, which lost 2 bases and 1 base, there was a span of 18 bases. The CDR3 extends over 17 amino acids. The germline V gene has CDR1 MGHRA and CDR2 YSYEKL. CDR3 DNA sequence: TGCGCCAGCAGCCAAATCCCGGGACGGATACTTTCCTACGAGCAGTACTTC. Translating gives CASSQIPGRILSYEQYF.

This clonotype came up a few times. The gene calls are TRBV12-3 or TRBV12-4 and TRBJ2-4; 10 bases agree with TRBD2. Unmatched junction bases numbered 10, after V lost 8 bases and J lost 9 bases. The CDR3 has 14 amino acids. The CDR3 loop is CASGASGGAGIQYF. The CDR3 DNA reads TGTGCCAGCGGAGCAAGCGGGGGGGCCGGCATTCAGTACTTC.